Listed here are 11 T cell receptor beta chains from one sample, sequenced in a study of blood T cell repertoires in COVID-19. Clones were read by immunoSEQ multiplex PCR, and TCRdb kept only the in-frame ones, dropping some. The repertoire holds some 150,000 clones, with under 90% as singletons. The specimen sequenced was peripheral blood. Every receptor here comes from a man aged 55 to 70 with acute or convalescent COVID-19.

The chain joins TRBV4-3 to TRBJ2-1; 9 bases line up with TRBD2. V shed 4 bases and J 3 bases; nucleotides not matched to a gene: 13. The CDR3 sequence is 18 residues long. The germline CDR1 and CDR2 sequences are LGHNA and YSLEER. The CDR3 region has the DNA TGCGCCAGCAGCCTTAATAGTCCGGGGACTAGCTACTACAATGAGCAGTTCTTC. Encoded protein: CASSLNSPGTSYYNEQFF.

The CDR3 protein is CASQGYTEAFF. Here the CDR3 DNA reads TGTGCCAGCCAGGGATACACTGAAGCTTTCTTT. The V call is TRBV2, the J call TRBJ1-1, with D possibly TRBD1 on 5 matching bases. Trimming took 8 bases from V and 3 from J, leaving 7 bases between them. The CDR3 is made up of 11 amino acids. Germline CDR1 and CDR2: SNHLY and FYNNEI. The full variable domain, rest sourced from reference TRBV2 and TRBJ1-1, is EPEVTQTPSHQVTQMGQEVILRCVPISNHLYFYWYRQILGQKVEFLVSFYNNEISEKSEIFDDQFSVERPDGSNFTLKIRSTKLEDSAMYFCASQGYTEAFFGQGTRLTVV.

This clone has just a few counts. The chain carries TRBV3-1 (or the pseudogene TRBV3-2) and TRBJ1-5, with D possibly matching TRBD1 (6 bases). CDR3 length: 14 residues. Looked up from germline, CDR1 is LGHDT and CDR2 is YNNKEL (reference sequence). Trimming shortened V by 4 bases and J by 8 bases, and 15 bases separated the two germline ends. This CDR3 is CASSPDSAREPQHF. The CDR3, as DNA: TGTGCCAGCAGCCCGGACAGCGCTCGTGAGCCCCAGCATTTT.

The J gene is TRBJ1-5, the V gene TRBV6-2 or TRBV6-3; 11 positions match TRBD1. This CDR3 region has 16 residues. Per germline, CDR1 MNHEY and CDR2 SVGEGT. V shed 5 bases, J shed 2 bases, and the junction held 5 bases outside the gene matches. CDR3 loop: CASSRTGGGGNQPQHF. DNA for the CDR3: TGTGCCAGCAGTCGGACAGGGGGCGGTGGCAATCAGCCCCAGCATTTT.

The V call is TRBV15, the J call TRBJ1-2; D gene unclear. Germline V gives CDR1 LNHNV, CDR2 YYDKDF (reference sequence). The CDR3 contains 13 residues. V gave up 5 bases and J gave up 7 bases, with 14 bases separating them. The CDR3 here is CATSPSPGAGYTF. CDR3 DNA sequence: TGTGCCACCAGCCCCTCCCCCGGAGCTGGCTACACCTTC. The full variable domain, with the rest looked up from reference TRBV15 and TRBJ1-2, is DAMVIQNPRYQVTQFGKPVTLSCSQTLNHNVMYWYQQKSSQAPKLLFHYYDKDFNNEADTPDNFQSRRPNTSFCFLDIRSPGLGDTAMYLCATSPSPGAGYTFGSGTRLTVV.

This chain links TRBV15 with TRBJ1-2; TRBD1 might be the D (6 bases). Germline CDR1 is LNHNV and CDR2 is YYDKDF (reference sequence). The CDR3 covers 16 residues. Trimming took 5 bases from V and 2 from J, leaving 18 bases between them. CDR3 bases: TGTGCCACCAGCGAAGTCCCGGGACAAGCCAACTATGGCTACACCTTC. This encodes CATSEVPGQANYGYTF.

The genes are TRBV18 and TRBJ1-1; D is undetermined. The CDR3 covers 13 residues. Germline lookup yields CDR1 KGHSH and CDR2 LQKENI. The ends were cut back, 6 bases at V and 2 bases at J, with 10 bases in the middle. CDR3 DNA sequence: TGTGCCAGCTCCCGCGAGGTAAACACTGAAGCTTTCTTT. Protein: CASSREVNTEAFF.

The CDR3 sequence: CASSQGASNYGYTF. The CDR3 DNA reads as TGCGCCAGCAGCCAAGGCGCTTCTAACTATGGCTACACCTTC. The chain carries TRBV4-1 and TRBJ1-2, with D unclear. The CDR3 has 14 residues. The germline V gene has CDR1 MGHRA and CDR2 YSYEKL. V was cut by 1 base and J by 0 bases, with 6 bases left in between.

V and J are TRBV30 and TRBJ1-4; no definite D call. Looked up from germline, CDR1 is GTSNPN and CDR2 is SVGIG (reference sequence). With 0 bases removed from V and 8 bases from J, the gap between germline ends came to 7 bases. There are 12 residues in the CDR3. The CDR3, as DNA: TGTGCCTGGAGTGTAACCCGGGAAAAACTGTTTTTT. Its protein is CAWSVTREKLFF. The full variable domain, in which reference TRBV30 and TRBJ1-4 provide the parts outside the CDR3, is SQTIHQWPATLVQPVGSPLSLECTVEGTSNPNLYWYRQAAGRGLQLLFYSVGIGQISSEVPQNLSASRPQDRQFILSSKKLLLSDSGFYLCAWSVTREKLFFGSGTQLSVL.

V gene TRBV10-3 combines with J gene TRBJ2-1; 7 nucleotides agree with TRBD2. V shed 8 bases and J 7 bases; nucleotides not matched to a gene: 8. The CDR3 has 13 amino acids. Per the germline V gene, CDR1 is ENHRY and CDR2 is SYGVKD. The CDR3 bases are TGTGCCATCGGGGACCGGGGGGTAAATGAGCAGTTCTTC. Its protein product is CAIGDRGVNEQFF.

This chain joins TRBV2 and TRBJ1-6; 10 positions match TRBD1. Germline V gene lookup returns CDR1 SNHLY and CDR2 FYNNEI. The trim removed 4 bases at V and 5 bases at J, leaving 5 bases unmatched. This CDR3 comprises 16 residues. CDR3 amino acids: CASSGQGARHNSPLHF. For the CDR3, the DNA is TGTGCCAGCAGTGGACAGGGGGCGCGTCATAATTCACCCCTCCACTTT.